Following are 9 T cell receptor beta chains from one sample sequenced in a study of OX40 agonist ivuxolimab in advanced cancers. Only in-frame clones appear in the TCRdb table, and some are missing; sequencing was by immunoSEQ multiplex PCR. The sample lists about 62,000 clones; roughly 87% were seen once. The sequencing used CD4+ or CD8+ T cells sorted from blood, collected in a trial of the OX40 agonist ivuxolimab. The origin of the receptors is an adult with an advanced solid tumor such as melanoma, head and neck, liver or kidney cancer.

This chain connects TRBV2 to TRBJ2-1; TRBD2 agrees at 7 bases. In germline, CDR1 is SNHLY, CDR2 FYNNEI. This CDR3 has 14 amino acids. V lost 4 bases to trimming and J lost 8 bases; unmatched junction nucleotides: 8. CDR3 nucleotides: TGTGCCAGCAGTGGGACTAGGAGTTATGATGAGCAGTTCTTC. Protein: CASSGTRSYDEQFF.

The gene calls are TRBV14 and TRBJ1-1, with 7 bases aligning to TRBD1. With 4 bases clipped from V and 6 bases from J, the junction kept 5 bases outside the gene matches. CDR3 size: 13 residues. In germline, CDR1 is SGHDN, CDR2 FVKESK. The CDR3 loop is CASSRRGGSEAFF. CDR3 nucleotide sequence: TGTGCCAGCAGCCGCAGAGGGGGCTCTGAAGCTTTCTTT.

This clone was recorded only once. The J gene is TRBJ2-1, the V gene TRBV4-3; D tentatively fits TRBD1 or TRBD2 (5 bases each). Germline CDR1 and CDR2: LGHNA and YSLEER. V lost 2 bases, J lost 6 bases, and 8 bases lay in between. The CDR3 consists of 13 residues. Here the CDR3 DNA reads TGCGCCAGCAGCCAAACCGGGACCAATGAGCAGTTCTTC. Its translation: CASSQTGTNEQFF.

This clone has just one count. The V and J genes are TRBV27 and TRBJ2-7, with 9 bases lining up with TRBD2. Germline V lookup: CDR1 MNHEY, CDR2 SMNVEV (reference sequence). V trimming: 0 bases; J trimming: 4 bases; junction bases outside the gene matches: 13. This CDR3 comprises 18 residues. CDR3 residues: CASSLSMASGDLGYEQYF. CDR3 coding DNA: TGTGCCAGCAGTTTATCGATGGCTAGCGGGGACCTAGGGTACGAGCAGTACTTC.

The chain is built from TRBV7-2 and TRBJ2-3; D is uncertain. Germline loops: CDR1 SGHTA, CDR2 FQGNSA. The CDR3 sequence is 18 residues long. With 1 base removed from V and 0 bases from J, the gap between germline ends came to 17 bases. The DNA for the CDR3 is TGTGCCAGCAGCTTAGTCGCCTCGGCGGAGACTAGCACAGATACGCAGTATTTT. Translated: CASSLVASAETSTDTQYF.

In DNA form, the CDR3 reads TGTGCCAGCAGCTCTAGCGGGAGGGCTTTCATCCAAGAGACCCAGTACTTC. Translated, it gives CASSSSGRAFIQETQYF. The genes are TRBV7-8 and TRBJ2-5; 12 bases match TRBD2. The CDR3 covers 17 residues. Germline CDR1 is SGHVS and CDR2 is FQNEAQ. V shed 4 bases, J shed 1 base, and the junction held 7 bases outside the gene matches.

This clone appeared a few times. The genes are TRBV28 and TRBJ1-2, with a weak D call TRBD1 (6 bases). From germline, CDR1 is MDHEN and CDR2 SYDVKM. Trimming took off 5 bases at V and 0 bases at J, with 13 bases between the two ends. The CDR3 contains 15 residues. CDR3 coding DNA: TGTGCCAGCAGTCCGGGGGGCCGAGCTAACTATGGCTACACCTTC. This translates into CASSPGGRANYGYTF.

V and J are TRBV10-1 and TRBJ2-7; weak D call: TRBD1 (6 bases). The germline V and J ends were trimmed by 0 bases and 0 bases, with 9 bases remaining between them. Germline CDR1 and CDR2: WNHNN and SYGVQD (reference sequence). The CDR3 runs to 15 residues. The CDR3 here is CASSESTGSSYEQYF. CDR3 sequence (DNA): TGCGCCAGCAGTGAGTCCACAGGGAGCTCCTACGAGCAGTACTTC.

The gene calls are TRBV30 and TRBJ1-2, with a possible D match to TRBD1 (5 bases). This CDR3 is built from 13 residues. V dropped 7 bases and J dropped 4 bases, with 16 bases sitting between them. CDR1 and CDR2 from the germline V gene are GTSNPN and SVGIG (reference sequence). The CDR3 coding sequence is TGTGCCTCCGACGGGGGGGAGGGCTATGGCTACACCTTC. Protein sequence: CASDGGEGYGYTF.